The 32 T cell receptor beta chains below were found in one sample sequenced in a study of a mutant IDH1 vaccine in newly diagnosed glioma. Antigens of these TCRs are unknown. Some clones are missing from TCRdb's copy, which holds only in-frame ones; the method was immunoSEQ multiplex PCR. The data show about 32,000 clones, with around four fifths seen just once and approximately 3.4% held by the top ten. Noted time point: week 35, safety follow-up. With topical imiquimod, each dose of the vaccine consisted of 300 ug of mutant IDH1 20-mer peptide. Sequenced here: PBMCs, sampled from a glioma patient whose treatment included an IDH1 peptide vaccine. The receptors were gathered from a man aged 35 to 55 with glioma. Some clones in this sample may be carry-over from other donors' samples.

This chain links TRBV5-6 with TRBJ2-5, with D possibly matching TRBD2 (5 bases). V was trimmed by 4 bases and J by 5 bases, leaving 15 bases between them. Per the germline V gene, CDR1 is SGHDT and CDR2 is YYEEEE. CDR3 length: 14 amino acids. For the CDR3, the DNA is TGTGCCAGCAGCGGGGTGGGAGAAACGGAGACCCAGTACTTC. Translation: CASSGVGETETQYF.

J is TRBJ2-3 and V is TRBV5-1, with D possibly being TRBD1 (6 bases). The CDR3 consists of 14 residues. Germline lookup yields CDR1 SGHRS and CDR2 YFSETQ. The V and J ends lost 2 bases and 2 bases respectively, with 9 bases between them. The CDR3: CASSFGQLTDTQYF. The CDR3 DNA follows: TGCGCCAGCAGCTTCGGACAGCTCACAGATACGCAGTATTTT.

J is TRBJ1-1 and V is TRBV6-5; no clear D. Trimming took off 0 bases at V and 3 bases at J, with 8 bases between the two ends. Germline CDR1 and CDR2: MNHEY and SVGAGI. This CDR3 has 14 residues. For the CDR3, the DNA is TGTGCCAGCAGTTACTCGGCAGCTTACACTGAAGCTTTCTTT. The encoded protein is CASSYSAAYTEAFF.

CDR3 region: CSVEVQGTNEQFF. The CDR3 DNA follows: TGCAGCGTTGAAGTCCAGGGGACCAATGAGCAGTTCTTC. The rearrangement links TRBV29-1 to TRBJ2-1; possible D gene TRBD1, 6 bases. The V gene lost 1 base and the J gene lost 6 bases, with 10 bases spanning the gap. This CDR3 has 13 amino acids. Germline values: CDR1 SQVTM, CDR2 ANQGSEA.

This chain joins TRBV10-1 and TRBJ1-2, with D perhaps TRBD1 (5 bases). V lost 5 bases and J 2 bases, leaving 9 bases between the germline ends. CDR3 length equals 13 residues. Germline CDR1 and CDR2: WNHNN and SYGVQD (reference sequence). The CDR3 protein is CASSLAGNYGYTF. The CDR3 DNA is TGCGCCAGCAGTCTTGCAGGGAACTATGGCTACACCTTC.

This sequence joins TRBV7-2 and TRBJ1-2; D uncertain. The ends were cut back, 2 bases at V and 7 bases at J, with 14 bases in the middle. The germline CDR1 and CDR2 sequences are SGHTA and FQGNSA. The CDR3 has 14 residues. As DNA, the CDR3 is TGTGCCAGCAGCTTATCCGTTTGGCCTCGTGGCTACACCTTC. This translates into CASSLSVWPRGYTF.

This chain connects TRBV18 to TRBJ1-6; D is possibly TRBD1 (5 bases). The V gene's germline CDR1 is KGHSH and CDR2 LQKENI. V lost 4 bases to trimming and J lost 6 bases, with 13 bases between them. The CDR3 contains 15 residues. CDR3: CASSLQIGANSPLHF. CDR3 nucleotide sequence: TGTGCCAGCTCACTCCAAATAGGGGCTAATTCACCCCTCCACTTT.

The V call is TRBV16, the J call TRBJ1-1, with a tentative D call TRBD1 (5 bases). The CDR3 loop spans 15 amino acids. Trimming removed 4 bases from V and 4 bases from J, with 16 bases in between. The germline gives CDR1 KGHSY, CDR2 FQNENV. This CDR3 is CASSPGAAPGTEAFF. DNA of the CDR3: TGTGCCAGCAGCCCCGGGGCAGCCCCGGGCACTGAAGCTTTCTTT.

V usage is TRBV5-4 and J usage is TRBJ2-1; 7 bases are a match to TRBD2. The CDR3 sequence is 15 residues long. Trimming removed 4 bases from V and 6 bases from J; junction bases left unmatched: 10. Germline V lookup: CDR1 SGHNT, CDR2 YYREEE (reference sequence). The CDR3 coding sequence is TGTGCCAGCAGCCGGGTGGGAGGGGACCTCAATGAGCAGTTCTTC. It is translated as CASSRVGGDLNEQFF.

This chain links TRBV9 with TRBJ2-3, with 9 positions matching TRBD2. The CDR3 totals 16 residues. Germline CDR1 is SGDLS and CDR2 is YYNGEE. J was trimmed by 2 bases and V by 1 base; bases with no gene match: 5. CDR3 sequence: CASSVIQRGDTDTQYF. The CDR3 DNA sequence: TGTGCCAGCAGCGTAATCCAGCGGGGGGACACAGATACGCAGTATTTT.

This clone appeared a single time. The chain recombines TRBV29-1 with TRBJ1-2; D is undetermined. Germline V gene data show CDR1 as SQVTM and CDR2 as ANQGSEA. The germline V and J ends were trimmed by 7 bases and 2 bases, with 11 bases remaining between them. This CDR3 comprises 12 residues. The CDR3 is CSDLTENYGYTF. The CDR3 DNA sequence: TGCAGCGACCTGACTGAGAACTATGGCTACACCTTC.

This chain joins TRBV13 and TRBJ2-7; weak D call: TRBD2 (6 bases). This CDR3 is built from 15 residues. Germline V gives CDR1 PRHDT, CDR2 FYEKMQ (reference sequence). The V end was cut by 4 bases, the J end by 5 bases, with 18 bases between. The CDR3 sequence is CASSYHSGLVDEQYF. The CDR3 DNA is TGTGCCAGCAGCTATCATAGCGGTCTAGTCGACGAGCAGTACTTC.

The chain carries TRBV4-3 and TRBJ1-2; no reliable D call. The CDR3 extends over 13 amino acids. CDR1 is LGHNA, CDR2 YSLEER, per germline. The ends were cut back, 0 bases at V and 4 bases at J, with 6 bases in the middle. The CDR3 is CASSQDAGYGYTF. CDR3 bases: TGCGCCAGCAGCCAAGATGCAGGCTATGGCTACACCTTC.

This clone was detected only a few times. V is TRBV2 and J is TRBJ1-5; D gene uncertain. V was clipped by 2 bases and J by 4 bases, with 12 bases between them. This CDR3 comprises 15 residues. Germline CDR1 and CDR2: SNHLY and FYNNEI. For the CDR3, the DNA is TGTGCCAGCAGTGAATCTGAGTTTGGGAATCAGCCCCAGCATTTT. This encodes CASSESEFGNQPQHF.

This clone was found once. The J gene is TRBJ1-2, the V gene TRBV19; D might be TRBD1 (5 bases). V was pared by 6 bases and J by 5 bases, with 16 bases between. Looked up from germline, CDR1 is LNHDA and CDR2 is SQIVND (reference sequence). This CDR3 has 14 amino acids. CDR3 in amino acids: CASREPGRVYGYTF. The CDR3 region has the DNA TGTGCCAGTAGAGAACCGGGACGGGTTTATGGCTACACCTTC.

The chain employs TRBV2 and TRBJ2-7; either TRBD1 or TRBD2 may fit D (5 bases each). V dropped 0 bases and J dropped 0 bases, with 18 bases sitting between them. The CDR3 runs to 18 residues. CDR1 is SNHLY and CDR2 is FYNNEI in the germline V gene. This chain's CDR3 is CASSEAGVSIGGSYEQYF. In DNA form, the CDR3 reads TGTGCCAGCAGTGAAGCGGGGGTTTCAATTGGAGGCTCCTACGAGCAGTACTTC.

The rearrangement joins TRBV27 to TRBJ1-6, with D maybe TRBD1 (6 bases). Trimming shortened V by 5 bases and J by 7 bases, and 15 bases separated the two germline ends. This CDR3 has 15 residues. Germline CDR1 and CDR2: MNHEY and SMNVEV (reference sequence). The CDR3 nucleotides are TGTGCCAGCAGTCACCTACAGGGCTCGAATTCACCCCTCCACTTT. It specifies CASSHLQGSNSPLHF.

The chain has TRBV19 and TRBJ1-4, with TRBD1 as a possible D gene (6 bases). Germline-derived CDR1 and CDR2 are LNHDA and SQIVND (reference sequence). This CDR3 contains 14 residues. V dropped 5 bases and J dropped 12 bases, with 19 bases sitting between them. CDR3 sequence reads: CASSPPGGPWELFF. CDR3 bases: TGTGCCAGTAGTCCTCCGGGGGGGCCATGGGAACTGTTTTTT.

Here the CDR3 reads CASSDYPRTDNYGYTF. In DNA, the CDR3 is TGTGCCAGCAGTGACTACCCTCGGACAGATAACTATGGCTACACCTTC. V usage is TRBV6-4 and J usage is TRBJ1-2, with TRBD1 as a possible D gene (6 bases). The CDR3 is 16 amino acids. The V gene's germline CDR1 is MRHNA and CDR2 SNTAGT. Trimming removed 1 base at V and 1 base at J, with 13 bases between.

This chain links TRBV6-5 with TRBJ2-2; TRBD1 matches at 8 bases. This CDR3 spans 14 amino acids. CDR1 and CDR2 from the germline V gene are MNHEY and SVGAGI. Germline trimming cut 6 bases from V and 6 bases from J; bases unmatched to any gene: 6. The CDR3 DNA reads as TGTGCCAGCAGGCGGGGACAGGATCCCGGGGAGCTGTTTTTT. It translates to CASRRGQDPGELFF.

V usage is TRBV5-4 and J usage is TRBJ2-5; a weak D match, TRBD1 (6 bases). V shed 4 bases and J shed 5 bases, with 15 bases lying between them. Germline V gene sequence: CDR1 SGHNT, CDR2 YYREEE (reference sequence). There are 14 residues in the CDR3. CDR3: CASSRLGASETQYF. CDR3 coding DNA: TGTGCCAGCAGCCGGTTGGGGGCTTCGGAGACCCAGTACTTC.

This clone was recorded a few times. The rearrangement links TRBV28 to TRBJ1-2; D remains ambiguous. Trimming pared 6 bases from V and 8 bases from J, leaving 16 bases between. Germline loops: CDR1 MDHEN, CDR2 SYDVKM. The CDR3 length is 13 residues. The CDR3 DNA reads as TGTGCCAGCAGATCTGACCTTCTTGGGGGCTACACCTTC. Amino acid sequence: CASRSDLLGGYTF.

The V call is TRBV7-8, the J call TRBJ1-5, with no clear D. The V gene's germline CDR1 is SGHVS and CDR2 FQNEAQ. With 0 bases removed from V and 0 bases from J, the gap between germline ends came to 9 bases. The CDR3 extends over 16 amino acids. CDR3 in amino acids: CASSLASGYSNQPQHF. In DNA form, the CDR3 reads TGTGCCAGCAGCTTAGCGTCCGGATATAGCAATCAGCCCCAGCATTTT.

Only a few counts were recorded for this clone. V gene TRBV19 combines with J gene TRBJ2-5; 7 nucleotides align to TRBD1. Germline CDR1 is LNHDA and CDR2 is SQIVND (reference sequence). The V and J ends lost 5 bases and 4 bases, in that order; junction bases with no gene match: 10. The CDR3 runs 15 residues. The CDR3 loop is CASSGSGGEGETQYF. The CDR3 bases are TGTGCCAGTAGTGGCTCAGGGGGAGAGGGAGAGACCCAGTACTTC.

This chain joins TRBV19 and TRBJ1-1; 9 nucleotides match TRBD1. This CDR3 region has 13 residues. Germline V gene sequence: CDR1 LNHDA, CDR2 SQIVND (reference sequence). The V gene end was trimmed by 4 bases and the J gene end by 4 bases; junction bases not matched to a gene: 1. The CDR3, as DNA: TGTGCCAGTAGTAAACAGGGGGCCACTGAAGCTTTCTTT. This translates into CASSKQGATEAFF.

This clone was counted only a few times. This chain links TRBV19 with TRBJ1-1, with 7 bases fitting TRBD1. The CDR3 is made up of 13 amino acids. Germline loops: CDR1 LNHDA, CDR2 SQIVND (reference sequence). Germline trimming cut 8 bases from V and 3 bases from J; bases unmatched to any gene: 6. The CDR3 DNA reads TGTGCCAGTCTGACAGGGTCCTACACTGAAGCTTTCTTT. Translating gives CASLTGSYTEAFF.

The genes are TRBV9 and TRBJ1-6; D is unresolved. The germline V gene has CDR1 SGDLS and CDR2 YYNGEE. This CDR3 is 15 amino acids long. Trimming pared 0 bases from V and 14 bases from J, leaving 18 bases between. CDR3 sequence: CASSVDFVGGGSLHF. In DNA, the CDR3 is TGTGCCAGCAGCGTAGATTTCGTGGGAGGAGGATCCCTCCACTTT.

This clone was seen more than once but under ten times. The chain carries TRBV7-2 and TRBJ1-4, with D uncertain. The V end was cut by 3 bases, the J end by 8 bases, with 7 bases between. CDR1 is SGHTA and CDR2 is FQGNSA in the germline V gene. The CDR3 is made up of 12 amino acids. This chain's CDR3 is CASSFWREKLFF. For the CDR3, the DNA is TGTGCCAGCAGCTTTTGGCGGGAAAAACTGTTTTTT.

V and J are TRBV4-2 and TRBJ1-2; unclear D gene. V was clipped by 0 bases and J by 8 bases, with 16 bases between them. This CDR3 has 15 amino acids. CDR1 and CDR2 from the germline V gene are LGHNA and YNFKEQ. The CDR3, as DNA: TGTGCCAGCAGCCAAGAGGGTCTAAGTATGTTGGGCTACACCTTC. This codes for CASSQEGLSMLGYTF.

V is TRBV11-3 and J is TRBJ1-1; D might be TRBD1 (6 bases). Germline values: CDR1 SGHNT, CDR2 YENEEA. The CDR3 is 13 amino acids. Trimming took off 1 base at V and 5 bases at J, with 8 bases between the two ends. The CDR3 loop is CASSLAGVTEAFF. In DNA form, the CDR3 reads TGTGCCAGCAGCTTAGCAGGGGTTACTGAAGCTTTCTTT.

CDR3 sequence: CASSLGLLQNTEAFF. CDR3 nucleotide sequence: TGTGCCAGCAGCTTAGGGCTACTTCAGAACACTGAAGCTTTCTTT. The chain combines TRBV7-3 with TRBJ1-1; no clear D. The CDR3 has 15 amino acids. Trimming pared 2 bases from V and 1 base from J, leaving 11 bases between. Germline-derived CDR1 and CDR2 are SGHTA and FQGTGA.

The chain links TRBV18 to TRBJ1-3; D remains ambiguous. The CDR3 has 16 residues. CDR1 is KGHSH, CDR2 LQKENI, per germline. V lost 6 bases to trimming and J lost 0 bases, with 15 bases between them. The CDR3 region has the DNA TGTGCCAGCTCCCCCCTCCGGGGTTCCTCTGGAAACACCATATATTTT. It translates to CASSPLRGSSGNTIYF.